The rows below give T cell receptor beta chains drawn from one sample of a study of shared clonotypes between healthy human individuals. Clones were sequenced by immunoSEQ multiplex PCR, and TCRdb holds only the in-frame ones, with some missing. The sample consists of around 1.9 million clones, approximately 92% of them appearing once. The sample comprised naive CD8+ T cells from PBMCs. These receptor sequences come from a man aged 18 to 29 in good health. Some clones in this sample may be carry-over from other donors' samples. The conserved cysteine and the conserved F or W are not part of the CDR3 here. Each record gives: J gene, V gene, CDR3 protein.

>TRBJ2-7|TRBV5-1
ASSWTGGRSYEQY
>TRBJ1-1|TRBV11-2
ASGRGLAEAF
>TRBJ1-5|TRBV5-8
ASSLEVWGNQPQH
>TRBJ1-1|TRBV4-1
ASSQEFAPNTEAF
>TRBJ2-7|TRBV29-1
SVVSLRTGAYEQY
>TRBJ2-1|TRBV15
ATSRRLGLASYNEQF
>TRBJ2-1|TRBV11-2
ASSLGLHISYNEQF
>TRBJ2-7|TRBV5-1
ASSLRTSDWKHHTNEQY
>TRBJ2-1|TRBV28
ASRLGLADYNEQF
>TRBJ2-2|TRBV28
ASSFFPRESAGELF
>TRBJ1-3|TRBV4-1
ASSQDTGYGNTIY
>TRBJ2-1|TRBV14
ASSHQGYYNEQF
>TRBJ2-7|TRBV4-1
ASSLGLAGVGPYEQY
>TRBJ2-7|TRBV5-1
ASSLLRVDGPSGSLEQY
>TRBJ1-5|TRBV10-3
AISDQDRVVYQPQH
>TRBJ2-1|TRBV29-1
SARLINEQF
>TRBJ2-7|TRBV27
ASSTGLSYEQY
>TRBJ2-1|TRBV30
AWSFGTLEQF
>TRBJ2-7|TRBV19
ASSTGTGGFYEQY
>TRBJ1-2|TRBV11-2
ASSWGTGLDYGYT
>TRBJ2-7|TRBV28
ASIDRGRGNEQY
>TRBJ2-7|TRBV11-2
ASSLEPQAAYEQY
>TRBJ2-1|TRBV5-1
ASSLWDSSYNEQF
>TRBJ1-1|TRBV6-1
ASSDKLDGF
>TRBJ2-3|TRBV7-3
ASSFGLPRGLLTDTQY
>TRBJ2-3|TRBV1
TSSPEMEARGTDTQY
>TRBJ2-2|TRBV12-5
ASGRGGADTGELF
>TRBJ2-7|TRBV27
ASSLRTGPYEQY
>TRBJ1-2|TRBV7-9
ASSFGHTPRGGYT
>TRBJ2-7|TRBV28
ASAPLGDGYEQY
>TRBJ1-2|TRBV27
ASSRGRGRDGYT
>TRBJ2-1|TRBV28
ASSSAGTGAYNEQF
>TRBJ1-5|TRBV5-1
ASSPGGNQPQH
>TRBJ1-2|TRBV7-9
ASSFAALNYGYT
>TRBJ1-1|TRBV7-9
ASSPQGPNTEAF
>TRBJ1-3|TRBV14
ASSQDRTGYAGNTIY
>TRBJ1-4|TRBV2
ASTNRPPNEKLF
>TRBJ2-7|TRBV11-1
ASSAPTDTTGGYEQY
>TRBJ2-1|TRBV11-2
ASSSSGLAEYNEQF
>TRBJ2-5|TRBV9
ASSVDYTSQETQY
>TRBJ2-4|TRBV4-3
ASSQAVGLAGEIAKNIQY
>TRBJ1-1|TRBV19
ASSIVDRENTEAF
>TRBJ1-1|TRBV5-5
ASSLSGWALMNTEAF
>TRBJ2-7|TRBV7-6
ASSSTYRGRNEQY
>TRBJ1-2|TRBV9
ASSAPLRTFNYGYT